This TCR beta chain stems from a study of T cell responses to AZD1222 COVID-19 vaccine. On this clone: What it binds is unknown.

Using immunoSEQ multiplex PCR, the repertoire was profiled, and TCRdb retains in-frame clones only, with some absent. There are approximately 110,000 clones in the sample; about 90% occur only once, and 4% to 5.5% lies in the top ten. The CDR3 consists of 12 residues. Germline V gene data show CDR1 as SGHTS and CDR2 as YDEGEE. The V and J ends lost 3 bases and 8 bases respectively, with 11 bases between them. Study-level findings and limits: At study baseline, merely roughly 6 AZD1222 recipients were seropositive.

The chain couples TRBV5-8 to TRBJ1-2, with no clear D. The input for sequencing was peripheral blood, taken 28 days after the second AZD1222 dose. The clonotype was recovered from an adult who received the AZD1222 COVID-19 vaccine. CDR3 amino acids: CASSSDVGGYTF. The CDR3, as DNA: TGTGCCAGCAGCTCAGACGTGGGGGGCTACACCTTC.